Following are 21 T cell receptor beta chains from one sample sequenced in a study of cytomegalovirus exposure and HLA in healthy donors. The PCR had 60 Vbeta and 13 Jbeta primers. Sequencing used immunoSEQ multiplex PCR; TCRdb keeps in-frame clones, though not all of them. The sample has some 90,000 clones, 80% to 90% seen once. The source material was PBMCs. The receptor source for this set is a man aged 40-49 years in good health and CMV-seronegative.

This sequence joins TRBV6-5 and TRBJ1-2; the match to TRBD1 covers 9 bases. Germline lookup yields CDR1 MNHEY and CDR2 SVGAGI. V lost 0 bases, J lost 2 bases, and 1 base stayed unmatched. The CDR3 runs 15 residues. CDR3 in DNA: TGTGCCAGCAGTTACTCAACAGGGGGCAACTATGGCTACACCTTC. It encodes CASSYSTGGNYGYTF.

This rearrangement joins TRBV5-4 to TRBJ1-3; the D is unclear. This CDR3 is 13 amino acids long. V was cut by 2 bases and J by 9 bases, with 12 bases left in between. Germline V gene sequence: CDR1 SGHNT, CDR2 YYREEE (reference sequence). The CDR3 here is CASSLVGSATIYF. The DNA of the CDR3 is TGTGCCAGCAGCTTAGTTGGAAGCGCCACCATATATTTT.

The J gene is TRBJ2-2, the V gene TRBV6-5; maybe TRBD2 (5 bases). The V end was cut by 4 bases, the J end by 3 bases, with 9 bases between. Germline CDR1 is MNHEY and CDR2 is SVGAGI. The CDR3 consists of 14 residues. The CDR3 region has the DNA TGTGCCAGCAGTTCAGCGGACTACACCGGGGAGCTGTTTTTT. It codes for CASSSADYTGELFF.

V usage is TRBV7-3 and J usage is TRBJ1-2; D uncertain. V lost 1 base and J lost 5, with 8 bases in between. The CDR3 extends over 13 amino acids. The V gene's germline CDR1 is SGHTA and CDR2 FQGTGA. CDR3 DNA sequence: TGTGCCAGCAGCTTAATCGGTTCATATGGCTACACCTTC. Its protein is CASSLIGSYGYTF.

This chain's CDR3 is CASRPRRGEGEQYF. The CDR3 region has the DNA TGCGCCAGCAGGCCGAGGCGGGGGGAGGGCGAGCAGTACTTC. This chain links TRBV4-3 with TRBJ2-5; 8 bases map to TRBD2. The DNA end lines up better with TRBJ2-7; the J call may be wrong. The CDR3 runs to 14 residues. CDR1 is LGHNA, CDR2 YSLEER, per germline.

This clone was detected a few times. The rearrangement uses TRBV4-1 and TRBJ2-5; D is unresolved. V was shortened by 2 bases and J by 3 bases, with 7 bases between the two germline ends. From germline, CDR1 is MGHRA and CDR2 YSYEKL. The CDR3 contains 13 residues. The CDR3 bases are TGCGCCAGCAGCCAATGGCGGAAAGAGACCCAGTACTTC. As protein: CASSQWRKETQYF.

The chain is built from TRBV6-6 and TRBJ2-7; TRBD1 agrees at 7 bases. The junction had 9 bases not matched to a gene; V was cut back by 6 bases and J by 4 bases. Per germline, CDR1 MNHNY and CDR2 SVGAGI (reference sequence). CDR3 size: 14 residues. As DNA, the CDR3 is TGTGCCAGCAGGTCCGGGACAGATCTATACGAGCAGTACTTC. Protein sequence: CASRSGTDLYEQYF.

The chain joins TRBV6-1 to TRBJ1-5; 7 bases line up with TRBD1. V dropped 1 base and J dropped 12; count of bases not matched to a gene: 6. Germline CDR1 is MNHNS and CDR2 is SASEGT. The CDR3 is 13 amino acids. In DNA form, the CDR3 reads TGTGCCAGCAGTGAAGAGCGACAGGGCGGCCAGCATTTT. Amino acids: CASSEERQGGQHF.

CDR3 nucleotides: TGTGCCAGCAGTGACCCGCGGGGGGCTCAGCCCCAGCATTTT. Amino acid sequence: CASSDPRGAQPQHF. V is TRBV2 and J is TRBJ1-5, with TRBD1 as a possible D gene (6 bases). CDR1 SNHLY and CDR2 FYNNEI come from the germline V gene. The CDR3 is 14 amino acids. The V end was cut by 3 bases, the J end by 6 bases, with 12 bases between.

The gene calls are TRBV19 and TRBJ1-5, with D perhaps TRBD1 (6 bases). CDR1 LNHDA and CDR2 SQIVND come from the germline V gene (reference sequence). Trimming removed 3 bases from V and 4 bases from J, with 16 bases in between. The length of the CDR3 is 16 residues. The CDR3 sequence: CASSIQGGRVNQPQHF. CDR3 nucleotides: TGTGCCAGTAGTATCCAAGGGGGACGGGTAAATCAGCCCCAGCATTTT.

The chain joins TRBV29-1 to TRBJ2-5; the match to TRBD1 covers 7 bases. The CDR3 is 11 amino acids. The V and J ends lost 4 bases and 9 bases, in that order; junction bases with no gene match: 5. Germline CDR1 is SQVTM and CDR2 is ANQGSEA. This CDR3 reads CSVGTGQAQYF. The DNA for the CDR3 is TGCAGCGTTGGGACCGGACAGGCCCAGTACTTC.

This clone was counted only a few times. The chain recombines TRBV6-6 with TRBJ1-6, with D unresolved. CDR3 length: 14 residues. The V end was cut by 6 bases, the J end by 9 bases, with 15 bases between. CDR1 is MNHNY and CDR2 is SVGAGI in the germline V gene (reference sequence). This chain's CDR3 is CASRTTPLGSPLHF. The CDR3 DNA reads TGTGCCAGCAGAACTACTCCACTAGGTTCACCCCTCCACTTT.

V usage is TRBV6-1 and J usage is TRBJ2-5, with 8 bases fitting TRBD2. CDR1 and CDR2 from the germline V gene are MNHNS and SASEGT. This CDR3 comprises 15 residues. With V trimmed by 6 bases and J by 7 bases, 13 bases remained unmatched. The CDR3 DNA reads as TGTGCCAGCAGGAGGGGGAGTAGCGGGGCTGGGACCCAGTACTTC. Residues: CASRRGSSGAGTQYF.

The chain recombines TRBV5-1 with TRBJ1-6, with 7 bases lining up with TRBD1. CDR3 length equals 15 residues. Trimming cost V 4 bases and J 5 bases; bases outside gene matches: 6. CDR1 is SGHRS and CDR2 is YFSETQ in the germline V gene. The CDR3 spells CASSPGTADNSPLHF. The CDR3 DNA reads TGCGCCAGCAGCCCGGGGACAGCTGATAATTCACCCCTCCACTTT.

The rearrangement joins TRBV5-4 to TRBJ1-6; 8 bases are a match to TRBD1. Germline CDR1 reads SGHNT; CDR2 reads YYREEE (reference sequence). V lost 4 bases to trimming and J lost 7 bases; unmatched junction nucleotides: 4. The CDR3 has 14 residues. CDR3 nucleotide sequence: TGTGCCAGCAGCCCATGGGACAGGAATTCACCCCTCCACTTT. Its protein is CASSPWDRNSPLHF.

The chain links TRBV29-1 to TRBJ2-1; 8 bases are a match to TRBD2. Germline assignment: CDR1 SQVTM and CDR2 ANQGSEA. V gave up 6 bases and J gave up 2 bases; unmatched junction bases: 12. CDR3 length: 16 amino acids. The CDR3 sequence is CSVATRGGGPYNEQFF. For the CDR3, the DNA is TGCAGCGTCGCCACCCGGGGCGGGGGGCCCTACAATGAGCAGTTCTTC.

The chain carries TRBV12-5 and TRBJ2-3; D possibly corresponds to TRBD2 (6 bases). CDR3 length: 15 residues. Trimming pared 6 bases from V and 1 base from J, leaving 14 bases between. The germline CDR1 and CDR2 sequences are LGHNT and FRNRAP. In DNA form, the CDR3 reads TGTGCTAGTGGACGCGGGACCCTCGGCACAGATACGCAGTATTTT. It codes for CASGRGTLGTDTQYF.

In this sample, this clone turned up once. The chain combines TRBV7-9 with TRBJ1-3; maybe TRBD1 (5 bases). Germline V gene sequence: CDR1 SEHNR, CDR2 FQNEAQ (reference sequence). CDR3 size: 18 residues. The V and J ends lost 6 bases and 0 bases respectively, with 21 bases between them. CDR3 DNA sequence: TGTGCCAGCAGAACTCAAAAACAGGAGGGTTACTCTGGAAACACCATATATTTT. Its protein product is CASRTQKQEGYSGNTIYF.

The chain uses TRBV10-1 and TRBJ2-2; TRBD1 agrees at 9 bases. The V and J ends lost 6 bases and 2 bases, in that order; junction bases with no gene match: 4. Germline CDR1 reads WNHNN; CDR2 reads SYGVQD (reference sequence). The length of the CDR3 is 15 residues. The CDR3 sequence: CASRADRGNTGELFF. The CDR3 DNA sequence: TGCGCCAGCAGGGCGGACAGGGGAAACACCGGGGAGCTGTTTTTT.

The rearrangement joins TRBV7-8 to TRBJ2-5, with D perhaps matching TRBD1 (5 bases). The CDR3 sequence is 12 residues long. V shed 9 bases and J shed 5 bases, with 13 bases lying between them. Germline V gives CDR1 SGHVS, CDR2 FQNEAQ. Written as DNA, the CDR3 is TGTGCCAGTAGAGCAGGGTTGGAGACCCAGTACTTC. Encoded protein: CASRAGLETQYF.

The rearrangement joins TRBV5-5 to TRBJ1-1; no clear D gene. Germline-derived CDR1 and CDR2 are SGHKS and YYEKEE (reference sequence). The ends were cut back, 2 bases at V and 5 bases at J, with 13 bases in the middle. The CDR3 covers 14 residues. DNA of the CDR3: TGTGCCAGCAGCTTTACCAACTCCGGGACTGAAGCTTTCTTT. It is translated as CASSFTNSGTEAFF.